These 32 T cell receptor beta chains were all obtained from the same sample, sequenced in a study of T cells in Graves' hyperthyroidism and ophthalmopathy. Amplified TCR beta CDR3 regions derived from RNA transcripts. The HTBI set primed first-round TCR CDR3 RT-PCR. One entry per CDR3 protein results from TCRdb running MiXCR on the multiplex PCR reads. The table lists 300,000 to 400,000 distinct CDR3 sequences, over 15% of them singletons, with under 55% in the top ten. The sample comprised blood. The receptors were sampled from a woman in her forties or fifties with Graves' hyperthyroidism.

Concerning this clonotype: This may come from a read error, since a much larger clone is one base off. V gene TRBV3-1 combines with J gene TRBJ2-5; 9 nucleotides align to TRBD1. The germline CDR1 and CDR2 sequences are LGHDT and YNNKEL (reference sequence). The junction had 11 bases not matched to a gene; V was cut back by 4 bases and J by 5 bases. There are 16 residues in the CDR3. This CDR3 is CASSRALRTGDETQYF. DNA of the CDR3: TGTGCCAGCAGCCGGGCCCTCCGGACAGGGGATGAGACCCAGTACTTC.

In DNA, the CDR3 is TGTGCCAGAGGACAGGGTGGGGATGAGCAGTTCTTC. Its protein product is CARGQGGDEQFF. J is TRBJ2-1 and V is TRBV2; 8 nucleotides line up with TRBD1. The V gene's germline CDR1 is SNHLY and CDR2 FYNNEI. With V trimmed by 9 bases and J by 8 bases, 6 bases remained unmatched. The CDR3 covers 12 residues.

This clonotype was counted a few times. The chain employs TRBV3-1 and TRBJ1-6, with 10 bases aligning to TRBD1. V gave up 3 bases and J gave up 9 bases; unmatched junction bases: 5. This CDR3 contains 15 residues. The germline CDR1 and CDR2 sequences are LGHDT and YNNKEL (reference sequence). The CDR3 nucleotides read TGTGCCAGCAGCCAGACAGGGGGCTTTGTTTCACCCCTCCACTTT. Translation: CASSQTGGFVSPLHF.

This clonotype has a count of ten or more. The V gene is TRBV5-1, the J gene TRBJ2-7, with 9 bases that match TRBD2. J was trimmed by 3 bases and V by 5 bases; bases with no gene match: 3. The CDR3 is made up of 13 amino acids. Germline V lookup: CDR1 SGHRS, CDR2 YFSETQ. Here the CDR3 DNA reads TGCGCCAGCAGGACTAGCGGAAGCTACGAGCAGTACTTC. This codes for CASRTSGSYEQYF.

V and J are TRBV6-2 or TRBV6-3 and TRBJ1-6; no reliable D call. Trimming took 5 bases from V and 12 from J, leaving 20 bases between them. This CDR3 is built from 15 residues. From germline, CDR1 is MNHEY and CDR2 SVGEGT. The CDR3 DNA is TGTGCCAGCAGTGCGGTTCCGGGAACTGTGGGACCCCTCCACTTT. Residues: CASSAVPGTVGPLHF.

The rearrangement joins TRBV28 to TRBJ2-2, with 7 bases lining up with TRBD1. Germline V gene lookup returns CDR1 MDHEN and CDR2 SYDVKM. The CDR3 has 14 residues. V dropped 2 bases and J dropped 4; count of bases not matched to a gene: 1. This CDR3 is CASSLRQGTGELFF. Written as DNA, the CDR3 is TGTGCCAGCAGTTTACGACAGGGCACCGGGGAGCTGTTTTTT.

The chain joins TRBV6-1 to TRBJ1-2, with unresolved D. The germline V and J ends were trimmed by 5 bases and 6 bases, with 19 bases remaining between them. This CDR3 is 15 amino acids long. Germline lookup yields CDR1 MNHNS and CDR2 SASEGT. The CDR3 here is CASSSETIYRNGYTF. DNA for the CDR3: TGTGCCAGCAGTTCCGAGACTATCTACCGGAATGGCTACACCTTC.

The table lists this clonotype with a few counts. The V call is TRBV10-3, the J call TRBJ2-2; D remains unclear. The V end lost 5 bases, the J end lost 6 bases, and 13 bases lay between the germline ends. This CDR3 is 14 amino acids long. The germline V gene encodes CDR1 ENHRY and CDR2 SYGVKD. The CDR3 protein is CAISLDPVAGELFF. DNA for the CDR3: TGTGCCATCAGTTTGGATCCGGTCGCCGGGGAGCTGTTTTTT.

A few counts support this clonotype. V gene TRBV7-3 combines with J gene TRBJ2-3, with 11 nucleotides matching TRBD2. The CDR3 spans 17 residues. V lost 6 bases to trimming and J lost 5 bases; unmatched junction nucleotides: 13. CDR1 SGHTA and CDR2 FQGTGA come from the germline V gene. CDR3 loop: CASSPSGSGGAEDTQYF. The CDR3 DNA reads as TGTGCCAGCAGTCCGTCGGGTAGCGGGGGGGCCGAAGATACGCAGTATTTT.

This clonotype was found a few times. V usage is TRBV20-1 and J usage is TRBJ2-3; 13 bases match TRBD2. Germline CDR1 DFQATT, CDR2 SNEGSKA (reference sequence). The CDR3 spans 16 residues. The V gene end was trimmed by 5 bases and the J gene end by 6 bases; junction bases not matched to a gene: 11. CDR3 region: CSAFGTLAGGPDTQYF. CDR3 nucleotides: TGCAGTGCTTTCGGAACACTAGCGGGAGGGCCGGATACGCAGTATTTT.

The V and J genes are TRBV5-1 and TRBJ2-2; 12 bases match TRBD2. The CDR3 length is 16 residues. Germline V lookup: CDR1 SGHRS, CDR2 YFSETQ. V lost 4 bases and J lost 7; bases outside the gene matches: 8. The CDR3 bases are TGCGCCAGCAGCGCAGGACTAGCGGGGCTCCTCGGGGAGCTGTTTTTT. Translation gives CASSAGLAGLLGELFF.

The V call is TRBV10-3, the J call TRBJ2-2, with D tentatively TRBD2 (7 bases). The CDR3 runs 17 residues. Germline V CDR1 and CDR2: ENHRY, SYGVKD. Trimming cost V 2 bases and J 2 bases, with 15 bases left between them. The CDR3 spells CAISERGGGSNTGELFF. The CDR3 nucleotides are TGTGCCATCAGTGAGAGGGGGGGTGGCTCCAACACCGGGGAGCTGTTTTTT.

This clonotype was recorded many times. CDR3 DNA: TGTGCCAGCAGCTTAGGGCTAGCGGGAGGTGGGCAGTTCTTC. Translation gives CASSLGLAGGGQFF. The V and J genes are TRBV7-9 and TRBJ2-1, with TRBD2 identical over 11 bases. The CDR3 sequence is 14 residues long. CDR1 and CDR2 from the germline V gene are SEHNR and FQNEAQ (reference sequence). Trimming removed 1 base from V and 12 bases from J; junction bases left unmatched: 5.

The chain couples TRBV6-1 to TRBJ2-7; D ambiguous. V was trimmed by 6 bases and J by 4 bases, leaving 7 bases between them. In germline, CDR1 is MNHNS, CDR2 SASEGT. The length of the CDR3 is 11 residues. CDR3 sequence: CASRDPYEQYF. CDR3 nucleotide sequence: TGTGCCAGCAGAGACCCGTACGAGCAGTACTTC.

At least ten counts were recorded for this clonotype. This rearrangement joins TRBV6-1 to TRBJ2-7; unclear D gene. Germline CDR1 is MNHNS and CDR2 is SASEGT. Trimming pared 4 bases from V and 5 bases from J, leaving 18 bases between. The CDR3 contains 15 residues. The DNA of the CDR3 is TGTGCCAGCAGTGCCTTTCCGGTCACATCAAACGAGCAGTACGTC. This sequence encodes CASSAFPVTSNEQYV.

This clonotype was observed a few times. The rearrangement joins TRBV12-3 or TRBV12-4 to TRBJ1-2; unclear D gene. This CDR3 is built from 13 residues. V lost 5 bases and J 5 bases, leaving 12 bases between the germline ends. CDR3 DNA sequence: TGTGCCAGCAGTCCCAGGACGGAGTATGGCTACACCTTC. This encodes CASSPRTEYGYTF.

This clonotype was seen at least ten times. This chain links TRBV12-3 or TRBV12-4 with TRBJ2-7, with D hard to call. This CDR3 comprises 11 residues. V lost 6 bases, J lost 4 bases, and 7 bases lay in between. The CDR3, as DNA: TGTGCCAGCAGAAATTGGTACGAGCAGTACTTC. Its translation: CASRNWYEQYF.

This clonotype was observed many times. The chain uses TRBV2 and TRBJ2-3, with TRBD1 identical over 7 bases. Looked up from germline, CDR1 is SNHLY and CDR2 is FYNNEI. The V gene end was trimmed by 7 bases and the J gene end by 0 bases; junction bases not matched to a gene: 4. The CDR3 contains 14 residues. In nucleotides, the CDR3 is TGTGCCAGCACAGAACAGGGGAGCACAGATACGCAGTATTTT. Translation gives CASTEQGSTDTQYF.

The table lists this clonotype with a few counts. This chain joins TRBV12-3 or TRBV12-4 and TRBJ2-2; either TRBD1 or TRBD2 may supply D (6 bases each). V lost 6 bases to trimming and J lost 0 bases, with 11 bases between them. The CDR3 is 15 amino acids. Here the CDR3 reads CASRRGAANTGELFF. For the CDR3, the DNA is TGTGCCAGCAGGAGGGGGGCTGCGAACACCGGGGAGCTGTTTTTT.

The rearrangement links TRBV7-3 to TRBJ2-1; possible D gene TRBD1, 5 bases. Germline V gives CDR1 SGHTA, CDR2 FQGTGA. Trimming cost V 5 bases and J 2 bases, with 10 bases left between them. The CDR3 runs 14 residues. In nucleotides, the CDR3 is TGTGCCAGCAGCACTGGACAAACCTACAATGAGCAGTTCTTC. It specifies CASSTGQTYNEQFF.

The V and J genes are TRBV6-5 and TRBJ2-2, with 7 nucleotides matching TRBD2. Per germline, CDR1 MNHEY and CDR2 SVGAGI. The CDR3 length is 16 residues. V dropped 0 bases and J dropped 3; count of bases not matched to a gene: 4. CDR3 bases: TGTGCCAGCAGTTACTCTCGGCGGGGGTACACCGGGGAGCTGTTTTTT. As protein: CASSYSRRGYTGELFF.

In its sample, this clonotype was seen a few times. This chain joins TRBV6-6 and TRBJ1-2, with 11 bases aligning to TRBD1. Trimming took 0 bases from V and 3 from J; bases not matched to a gene: 9. The germline V gene encodes CDR1 MNHNY and CDR2 SVGAGI (reference sequence). The CDR3 sequence is 18 residues long. This chain's CDR3 is CASSYSRTGGKRDYGYTF. Written as DNA, the CDR3 is TGTGCCAGCAGTTACTCTAGGACAGGGGGCAAACGTGACTATGGCTACACCTTC.

This clonotype was picked up one time. The chain employs TRBV6-9 and TRBJ1-1; TRBD1 is a possible D gene (6 bases). Trimming took 3 bases from V and 8 from J, leaving 19 bases between them. CDR3 length: 15 amino acids. Per germline, CDR1 MNHGY and CDR2 SVAAGI. This CDR3 is CASSYRGGGQDEAFF. The CDR3 DNA follows: TGTGCCAGCAGTTACCGGGGGGGGGGGCAAGACGAAGCTTTCTTT.

The chain combines TRBV20-1 with TRBJ2-3, with D uncertain. The CDR3 has 10 residues. V was cut by 5 bases and J by 8 bases, with 8 bases left in between. Germline-derived CDR1 and CDR2 are DFQATT and SNEGSKA (reference sequence). CDR3 protein: CSASSATQYF. Here the CDR3 DNA reads TGCAGTGCTTCTTCGGCTACGCAGTATTTT.

V usage is TRBV18 and J usage is TRBJ2-7, with 13 bases matching TRBD2. Trimming at V came to 5 bases and at J to 2 bases, leaving 12 bases not matched to a gene. This CDR3 comprises 18 residues. Germline CDR1 is KGHSH and CDR2 is LQKENI. CDR3 sequence: CASSFFGTSGTEAYEQYF. CDR3 DNA: TGTGCCAGCTCATTTTTTGGGACTAGCGGGACTGAAGCCTACGAGCAGTACTTC.

In its sample, this clonotype was seen many times. The rearrangement joins TRBV7-2 to TRBJ1-2, with 8 nucleotides matching TRBD1. This CDR3 spans 13 amino acids. Trimming took 3 bases from V and 8 from J; bases not matched to a gene: 5. Germline assignment: CDR1 SGHTA and CDR2 FQGNSA. The chain's CDR3 is CASSLTGEGGYTF. DNA of the CDR3: TGTGCCAGCAGCTTGACAGGGGAAGGAGGCTACACCTTC.

Many counts were recorded for this clonotype. The chain links TRBV5-1 to TRBJ2-1; 7 bases align to TRBD1. V shed 5 bases and J 4 bases; nucleotides not matched to a gene: 6. Germline V CDR1 and CDR2: SGHRS, YFSETQ. CDR3 length: 14 residues. The CDR3 is CASSPGQSYNEQFF. The CDR3 nucleotides are TGCGCCAGCAGTCCGGGACAGTCTTACAATGAGCAGTTCTTC.

The table lists this clonotype with a few counts. V gene TRBV10-3 combines with J gene TRBJ1-3, with a possible D match to TRBD1 (6 bases). Germline V gives CDR1 ENHRY, CDR2 SYGVKD. The CDR3 consists of 16 residues. V gave up 2 bases and J gave up 2 bases, with 13 bases separating them. Here the CDR3 reads CAISEIQGSAGNTIYF. CDR3 DNA: TGTGCCATCAGTGAGATTCAGGGGAGCGCTGGAAACACCATATATTTT.

In this sample, this clonotype turned up a few times. A far larger clone lies a single base away; this is likely a read error. This chain connects TRBV5-6 to TRBJ2-1; 7 nucleotides agree with TRBD1. The V gene end was trimmed by 3 bases and the J gene end by 7 bases; junction bases not matched to a gene: 7. This CDR3 is built from 14 residues. The V gene's germline CDR1 is SGHDT and CDR2 YYEEEE. CDR3 DNA: TGTGCCAGCAGCTACGGACAGGCGGCAAATGAGCAGTTCTTC. Translating gives CASSYGQAANEQFF.

V usage is TRBV5-1 and J usage is TRBJ1-1, with 7 nucleotides matching TRBD1. The trim removed 2 bases at V and 4 bases at J, leaving 8 bases unmatched. CDR1 is SGHRS and CDR2 is YFSETQ in the germline V gene. The CDR3 sequence is 15 residues long. DNA for the CDR3: TGCGCCAGCAGCTTCGACAGGGCGTTGGGCACTGAAGCTTTCTTT. It yields the protein CASSFDRALGTEAFF.

The rearrangement uses TRBV3-1 and TRBJ1-1, with no clear D. V was pared by 2 bases and J by 0 bases, with 13 bases between. The CDR3 spans 16 residues. The germline gives CDR1 LGHDT, CDR2 YNNKEL (reference sequence). DNA for the CDR3: TGTGCCAGCAGCCAACGCGACGAGTCGATGAACACTGAAGCTTTCTTT. Its translation: CASSQRDESMNTEAFF.

The rearrangement links TRBV19 to TRBJ1-5; D gene unclear. V was trimmed by 3 bases and J by 9 bases, leaving 12 bases between them. Germline lookup yields CDR1 LNHDA and CDR2 SQIVND (reference sequence). The CDR3 is 13 amino acids. Here the CDR3 reads CASSMSVSAPQHF. In nucleotides, the CDR3 is TGTGCCAGTAGTATGTCAGTCTCAGCGCCCCAGCATTTT.